The 10 T cell receptor beta chains in this list originate from one sample, sequenced in a study of blood T cell repertoires in COVID-19. The table came from immunoSEQ multiplex PCR; TCRdb's copy has only in-frame clones and leaves some out. The sample carries approximately 130,000 clones, 85% recorded once. The material sequenced was peripheral blood. The receptor set was obtained from a human donor in a cohort sampled during active COVID-19.

The chain uses TRBV7-9 and TRBJ2-2, with D hard to call. Germline V gene data show CDR1 as SEHNR and CDR2 as FQNEAQ (reference sequence). CDR3 length: 14 amino acids. Trimming took 1 base from V and 5 from J, leaving 8 bases between them. The CDR3 spells CASSLGVGTGELFF. The CDR3 coding sequence is TGTGCCAGCAGCTTAGGGGTCGGGACCGGGGAGCTGTTTTTT.

This clone was counted ten times or more. The chain links TRBV5-6 to TRBJ1-2, with D possibly matching TRBD1 (6 bases). Trimming left V 5 bases short and J 7 bases short, with 15 bases between. The germline CDR1 and CDR2 sequences are SGHDT and YYEEEE. The CDR3 consists of 13 residues. The CDR3 here is CASSTARGGGYTF. In DNA, the CDR3 is TGTGCCAGCAGTACTGCAAGAGGGGGTGGCTACACCTTC.

The J gene is TRBJ2-1, the V gene TRBV5-4; no definite D call. V was cut by 4 bases and J by 4 bases, with 12 bases left in between. This CDR3 is built from 14 residues. Germline-derived CDR1 and CDR2 are SGHNT and YYREEE (reference sequence). CDR3 in DNA: TGTGCCAGCAGCCCATCGACTGGATACAATGAGCAGTTCTTC. Its protein product is CASSPSTGYNEQFF.

This chain uses TRBV25-1 with TRBJ1-4, with D unclear. The CDR3 sequence is 15 residues long. Germline V lookup: CDR1 MGHDK, CDR2 SYGVNS. The germline V and J ends were trimmed by 5 bases and 7 bases, with 17 bases remaining between them. This chain's CDR3 is CASSPSPGGLEKLFF. The CDR3 DNA follows: TGTGCCAGCAGTCCAAGTCCCGGAGGTCTTGAAAAACTGTTTTTT.

The J gene is TRBJ2-3, the V gene TRBV2; no firm D call. Germline lookup yields CDR1 SNHLY and CDR2 FYNNEI. The CDR3 covers 15 residues. V lost 6 bases and J lost 0, with 13 bases in between. CDR3 coding DNA: TGTGCCAGCAGCGCGGCGACGATTAGCACAGATACGCAGTATTTT. Translation: CASSAATISTDTQYF.

The chain links TRBV30 to TRBJ2-1; the D gene is possibly TRBD2 (6 bases). The V gene's germline CDR1 is GTSNPN and CDR2 SVGIG (reference sequence). The CDR3 spans 14 residues. V was pared by 5 bases and J by 4 bases, with 15 bases between. This CDR3 is CAWGGDGPYNEQFF. The CDR3 nucleotides are TGTGCCTGGGGCGGGGACGGACCTTACAATGAGCAGTTCTTC.

The rearrangement links TRBV5-1 to TRBJ1-1, with TRBD1 as a possible D gene (5 bases). The CDR3 spans 14 residues. Trimming left V 0 bases short and J 4 bases short, with 10 bases between. Germline V gene data show CDR1 as SGHRS and CDR2 as YFSETQ. DNA for the CDR3: TGCGCCAGCAGCTTGGTTTCCGGGGGCACTGAAGCTTTCTTT. It yields the protein CASSLVSGGTEAFF.

V gene TRBV11-2 combines with J gene TRBJ1-1; D gene uncertain. Deletions cut 6 bases from V and 2 bases from J, with 13 bases between. The CDR3 length is 14 residues. Per the germline V gene, CDR1 is SGHAT and CDR2 is FQNNGV. CDR3 nucleotide sequence: TGTGCCAGCAGTCTAAAGCGGGGAAACACTGAAGCTTTCTTT. Amino acid sequence: CASSLKRGNTEAFF. Looking up the rest from reference TRBV11-2 and TRBJ1-1 gives the full variable domain: EAGVAQSPRYKIIEKRQSVAFWCNPISGHATLYWYQQILGQGPKLLIQFQNNGVVDDSQLPKDRFSAERLKGVDSTLKIQPAKLEDSAVYLCASSLKRGNTEAFFGQGTRLTVV.

The chain has TRBV7-2 and TRBJ1-5; possibly TRBD1 for D (6 bases). Germline V gene lookup returns CDR1 SGHTA and CDR2 FQGNSA. Trimming removed 2 bases at V and 8 bases at J, with 7 bases between. This CDR3 spans 12 amino acids. The CDR3 loop is CASSLYREPQHF. The CDR3 coding sequence is TGTGCCAGCAGCTTATACAGGGAGCCCCAGCATTTT.

This chain links TRBV5-4 with TRBJ2-5, with 13 bases aligning to TRBD2. Trimming removed 4 bases from V and 4 bases from J; junction bases left unmatched: 13. Germline V lookup: CDR1 SGHNT, CDR2 YYREEE (reference sequence). The CDR3 has 18 residues. CDR3 DNA: TGTGCCAGCAGCCAGGGGGGACTAGCGGGGCGTCTAGGAGAGACCCAGTACTTC. It codes for CASSQGGLAGRLGETQYF.